The T cell receptor (beta chain) described here comes from a study of graft-versus-host responses after intestinal transplantation. Overall study: Recipients obtained multivisceral, liver-intestinal, or isolated intestinal transplants. Anti-thymocyte globulin induction preceded approximately three years of tacrolimus and steroid maintenance in all recipients.

Regarding the study as a whole: Individuals who had graft-donor T cell macrochimerism had allografts that showed high graft-versus-host to host-versus-graft clonal ratios.

Worth noting for this clone: The antigen is undetermined.

Clones were sequenced by immunoSEQ multiplex PCR, and TCRdb holds only the in-frame ones, with some missing. In the table there are 65,000 to 85,000 clones, more than 75% of which are singletons. The CDR3 has 13 residues. CDR1 and CDR2 (germline): GTSNPN, SVGIG (reference sequence). The trim removed 3 bases at V and 2 bases at J, leaving 2 bases unmatched. This chain uses TRBV30 with TRBJ2-7; TRBD1 matches 9 bases. Sequencing was performed on unstimulated CD8+ T cells sorted from spleen or lymph node cells, taken before transplant. This sequence was found in a human donor who was the organ donor for an intestinal transplant. This chain's CDR3 is CAWRDRGAYEQYF. The CDR3 nucleotides read TGTGCCTGGAGGGACAGGGGCGCCTACGAGCAGTACTTC.